This TCR beta chain was found in a study of blood T cells in healthy people across ages. Donors were healthy Caucasian individuals from Russia aged roughly 6 to 95. CDR3 length: 14 residues. Germline values: CDR1 LGHDT, CDR2 YNNKEL (reference sequence). Trimming shortened V by 0 bases and J by 5 bases, and 10 bases separated the two germline ends. It was with a sample-barcoded 5' primer and a J-beta primer mix that a second PCR of roughly 7 to 12 cycles was run. A template-switch adaptor containing 12 random nucleotides labeled each cDNA molecule. TCRdb re-called the 5' RACE reads with MiXCR, one entry per CDR3 protein. The table shows about 640,000 distinct CDR3 sequences, with roughly three fifths occurring only once.

The TCR originated in a man in his sixties in good health. The chain is built from TRBV3-1 and TRBJ1-2; a weak D match, TRBD1 (5 bases). Sequencing was carried out using blood. CDR3 sequence reads: CASSQDLGGYGYTF. The CDR3 region has the DNA TGTGCCAGCAGCCAAGATCTTGGGGGGTATGGCTACACCTTC.